The text below deals with one TCR beta chain. Its target is not known. The source of the sample is a study of T-cell memory formation after mild COVID-19. Overall study findings and caveats: A balance of CD4 and CD8 characterized clones contracting day 15 to 85, whereas later expanders leaned CD4+.

MiXCR, applied by TCRdb to the 5' RACE reads, yields one record per CDR3 protein. Of 360,000 or so distinct CDR3 sequences listed, around 28% are singletons. The sequencing input was PBMCs or a T cell subset sorted from them (not recorded which). The source is an adult woman who had mild COVID-19 (a few samples of this study predate the infection). Cell type and time point are not known.

For the CDR3, the DNA is TGCAGCGTTCAGGGGGCTGGGGCCAACGTCCTGACTTTC. Amino acids: CSVQGAGANVLTF. The chain employs TRBV29-1 and TRBJ2-6, with TRBD1 matching 7 bases. Germline V gene lookup returns CDR1 SQVTM and CDR2 ANQGSEA. The CDR3 is 13 residues long. With 5 bases clipped from V and 2 bases from J, the junction kept 0 bases outside the gene matches.